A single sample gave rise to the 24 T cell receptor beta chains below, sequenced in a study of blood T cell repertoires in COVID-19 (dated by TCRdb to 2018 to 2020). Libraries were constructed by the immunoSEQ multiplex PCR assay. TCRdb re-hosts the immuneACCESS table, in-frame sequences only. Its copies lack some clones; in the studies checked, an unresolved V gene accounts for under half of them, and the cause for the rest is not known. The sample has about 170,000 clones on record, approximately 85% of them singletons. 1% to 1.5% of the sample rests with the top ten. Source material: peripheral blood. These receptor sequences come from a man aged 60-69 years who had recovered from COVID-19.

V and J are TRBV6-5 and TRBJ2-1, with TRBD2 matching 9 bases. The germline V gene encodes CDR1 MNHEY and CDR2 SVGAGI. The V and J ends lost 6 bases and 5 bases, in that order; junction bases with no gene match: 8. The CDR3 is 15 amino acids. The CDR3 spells CASSPGTSLNNEQFF. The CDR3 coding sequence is TGTGCCAGCAGCCCCGGGACTAGCCTAAACAATGAGCAGTTCTTC.

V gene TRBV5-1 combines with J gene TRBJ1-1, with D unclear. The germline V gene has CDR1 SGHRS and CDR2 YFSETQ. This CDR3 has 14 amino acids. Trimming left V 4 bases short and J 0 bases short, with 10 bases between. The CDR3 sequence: CASSRGKLNTEAFF. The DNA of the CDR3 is TGCGCCAGCAGCCGCGGCAAGCTGAACACTGAAGCTTTCTTT.

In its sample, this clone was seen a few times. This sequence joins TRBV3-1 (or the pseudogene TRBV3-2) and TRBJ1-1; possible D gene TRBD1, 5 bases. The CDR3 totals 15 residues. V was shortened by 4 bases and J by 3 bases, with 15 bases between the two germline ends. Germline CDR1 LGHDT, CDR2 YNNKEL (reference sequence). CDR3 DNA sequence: TGTGCCAGCAGCCCCTTGGGGGGGACGGACACTGAAGCTTTCTTT. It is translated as CASSPLGGTDTEAFF.

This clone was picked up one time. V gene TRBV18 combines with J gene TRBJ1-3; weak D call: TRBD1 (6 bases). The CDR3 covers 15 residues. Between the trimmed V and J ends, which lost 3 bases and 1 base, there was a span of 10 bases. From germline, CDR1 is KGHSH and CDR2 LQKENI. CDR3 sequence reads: CASSPPTGSGNTIYF. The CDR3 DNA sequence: TGTGCCAGCTCACCCCCCACAGGGTCTGGAAACACCATATATTTT.

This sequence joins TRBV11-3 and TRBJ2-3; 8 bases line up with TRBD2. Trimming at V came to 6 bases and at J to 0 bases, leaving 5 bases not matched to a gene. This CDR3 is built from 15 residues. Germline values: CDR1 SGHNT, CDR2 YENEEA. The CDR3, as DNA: TGTGCCAGCAGGGGACTAGTTGGAAGCACAGATACGCAGTATTTT. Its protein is CASRGLVGSTDTQYF. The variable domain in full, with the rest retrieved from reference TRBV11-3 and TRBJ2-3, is EAGVVQSPRYKIIEKKQPVAFWCNPISGHNTLYWYLQNLGQGPELLIRYENEEAVDDSQLPKDRFSAERLKGVDSTLKIQPAELGDSAVYLCASRGLVGSTDTQYFGPGTRLTVL.

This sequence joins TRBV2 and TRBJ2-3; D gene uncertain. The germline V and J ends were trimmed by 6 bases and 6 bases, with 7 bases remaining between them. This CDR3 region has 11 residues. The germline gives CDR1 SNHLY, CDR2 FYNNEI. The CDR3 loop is CASSLGDTQYF. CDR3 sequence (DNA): TGTGCCAGCAGCCTCGGGGATACGCAGTATTTT.

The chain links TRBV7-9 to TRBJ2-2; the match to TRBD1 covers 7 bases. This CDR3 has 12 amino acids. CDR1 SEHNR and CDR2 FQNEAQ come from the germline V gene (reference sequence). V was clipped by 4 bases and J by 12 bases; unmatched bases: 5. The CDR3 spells CASSSSRGQLFF. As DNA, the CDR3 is TGTGCCAGCAGCTCATCAAGGGGGCAGCTGTTTTTT.

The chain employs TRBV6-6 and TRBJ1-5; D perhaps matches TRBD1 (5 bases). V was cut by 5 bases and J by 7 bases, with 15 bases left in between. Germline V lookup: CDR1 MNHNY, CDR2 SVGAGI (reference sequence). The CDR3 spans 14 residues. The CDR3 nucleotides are TGTGCCAGCAGTACTCAGGGACTAGGCCAGCCCCAGCATTTT. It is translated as CASSTQGLGQPQHF.

CDR3 sequence reads: CASSIPGSQETQYF. The CDR3 DNA reads as TGTGCCAGTAGTATACCGGGGTCGCAAGAGACCCAGTACTTC. The V call is TRBV19, the J call TRBJ2-5; D is perhaps TRBD2 (5 bases). Trimming shortened V by 2 bases and J by 2 bases, and 9 bases separated the two germline ends. CDR1 and CDR2 (germline): LNHDA, SQIVND (reference sequence). The CDR3 covers 14 residues.

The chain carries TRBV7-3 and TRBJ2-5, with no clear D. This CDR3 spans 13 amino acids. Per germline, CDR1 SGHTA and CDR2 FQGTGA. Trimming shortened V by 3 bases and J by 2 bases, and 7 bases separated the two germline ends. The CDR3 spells CASSFTVQETQYF. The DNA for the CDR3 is TGTGCCAGCAGCTTTACAGTACAAGAGACCCAGTACTTC.

CDR3 bases: TGCGCCAGCAGCCAGAACAGGGTTAGGACTGAAGCTTTCTTT. Protein sequence: CASSQNRVRTEAFF. The V call is TRBV4-1, the J call TRBJ1-1, with TRBD1 as a possible D gene (6 bases). The germline CDR1 and CDR2 sequences are MGHRA and YSYEKL. CDR3 length: 14 residues. V was clipped by 3 bases and J by 5 bases, with 13 bases between them.

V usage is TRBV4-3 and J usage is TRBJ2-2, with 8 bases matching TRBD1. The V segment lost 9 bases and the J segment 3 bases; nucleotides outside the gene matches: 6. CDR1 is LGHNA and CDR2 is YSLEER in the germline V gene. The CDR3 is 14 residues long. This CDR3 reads CASQGAPHTGELFF. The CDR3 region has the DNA TGCGCCAGTCAGGGGGCCCCCCACACCGGGGAGCTGTTTTTT.

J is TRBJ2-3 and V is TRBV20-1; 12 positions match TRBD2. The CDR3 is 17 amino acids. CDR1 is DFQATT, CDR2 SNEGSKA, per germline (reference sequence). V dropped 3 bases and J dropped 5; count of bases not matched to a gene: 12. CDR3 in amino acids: CSASFASGGADVDTQYF. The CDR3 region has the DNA TGCAGTGCTAGTTTTGCTAGCGGGGGGGCCGACGTAGATACGCAGTATTTT.

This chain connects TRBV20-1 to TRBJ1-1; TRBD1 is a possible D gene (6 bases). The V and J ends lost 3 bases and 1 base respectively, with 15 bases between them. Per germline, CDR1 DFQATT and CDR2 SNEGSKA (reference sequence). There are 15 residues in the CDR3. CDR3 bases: TGCAGTGCTAGTAAACAGGGAAGCTGGAACACTGAAGCTTTCTTT. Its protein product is CSASKQGSWNTEAFF.

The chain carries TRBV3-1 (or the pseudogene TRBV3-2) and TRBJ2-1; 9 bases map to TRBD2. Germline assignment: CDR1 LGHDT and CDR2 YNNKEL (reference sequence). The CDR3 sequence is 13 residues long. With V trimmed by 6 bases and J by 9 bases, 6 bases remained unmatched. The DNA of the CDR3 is TGTGCCAGCAGGCCTAGCGGGGCTCCTGAGCAGTTCTTC. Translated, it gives CASRPSGAPEQFF.

CDR3 protein: CASSQTGTGVREKLFF. The CDR3 DNA follows: TGCGCCAGCAGCCAGACCGGGACAGGGGTACGTGAAAAACTGTTTTTT. This rearrangement joins TRBV5-1 to TRBJ1-4, with 10 bases aligning to TRBD1. The CDR3 sequence is 16 residues long. The junction had 10 bases not matched to a gene; V was cut back by 4 bases and J by 7 bases. Germline loops: CDR1 SGHRS, CDR2 YFSETQ.

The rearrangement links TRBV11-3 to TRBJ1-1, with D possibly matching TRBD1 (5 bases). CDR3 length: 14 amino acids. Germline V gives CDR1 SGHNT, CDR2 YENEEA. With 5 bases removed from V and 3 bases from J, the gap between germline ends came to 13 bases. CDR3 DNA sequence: TGTGCCAGCAGCCCGGGGGGACGGTACACTGAAGCTTTCTTT. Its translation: CASSPGGRYTEAFF.

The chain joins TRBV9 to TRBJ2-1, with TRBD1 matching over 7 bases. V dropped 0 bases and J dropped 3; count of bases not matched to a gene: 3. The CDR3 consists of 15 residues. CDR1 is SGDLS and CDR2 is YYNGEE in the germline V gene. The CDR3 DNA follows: TGTGCCAGCAGCGTAGGACAGGGCAACTACAATGAGCAGTTCTTC. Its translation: CASSVGQGNYNEQFF.

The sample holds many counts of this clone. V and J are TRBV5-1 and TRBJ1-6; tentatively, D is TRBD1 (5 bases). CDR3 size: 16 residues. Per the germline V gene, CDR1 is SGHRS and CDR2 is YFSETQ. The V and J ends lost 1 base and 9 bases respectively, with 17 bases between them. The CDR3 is CASSLLDSGEGSPLHF. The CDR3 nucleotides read TGCGCCAGCAGCTTGCTTGACAGCGGGGAGGGTTCACCCCTCCACTTT.

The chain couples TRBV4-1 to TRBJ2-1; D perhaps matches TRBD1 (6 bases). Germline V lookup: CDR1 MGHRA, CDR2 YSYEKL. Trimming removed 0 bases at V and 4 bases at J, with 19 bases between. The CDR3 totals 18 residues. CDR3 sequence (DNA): TGCGCCAGCAGCCAAGATCAGTTAAGAGGACAGACATACAATGAGCAGTTCTTC. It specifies CASSQDQLRGQTYNEQFF.

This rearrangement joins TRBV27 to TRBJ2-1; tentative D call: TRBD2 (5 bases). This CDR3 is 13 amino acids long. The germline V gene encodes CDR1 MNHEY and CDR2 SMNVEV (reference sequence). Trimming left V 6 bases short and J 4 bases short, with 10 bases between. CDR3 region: CASRIASYNEQFF. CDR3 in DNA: TGTGCCAGCAGGATAGCGTCTTACAATGAGCAGTTCTTC.

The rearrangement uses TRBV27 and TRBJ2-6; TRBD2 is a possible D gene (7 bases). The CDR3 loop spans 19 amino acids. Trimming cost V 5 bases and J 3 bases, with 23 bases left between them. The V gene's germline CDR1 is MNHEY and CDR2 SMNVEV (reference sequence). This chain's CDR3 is CASSPAGAGDFGGANVLTF. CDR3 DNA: TGTGCCAGCAGTCCTGCGGGGGCAGGGGATTTCGGTGGGGCCAACGTCCTGACTTTC. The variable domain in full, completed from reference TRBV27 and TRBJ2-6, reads EAQVTQNPRYLITVTGKKLTVTCSQNMNHEYMSWYRQDPGLGLRQIYYSMNVEVTDKGDVPEGYKVSRKEKRNFPLILESPSPNQTSLYFCASSPAGAGDFGGANVLTFGAGSRLTVL.

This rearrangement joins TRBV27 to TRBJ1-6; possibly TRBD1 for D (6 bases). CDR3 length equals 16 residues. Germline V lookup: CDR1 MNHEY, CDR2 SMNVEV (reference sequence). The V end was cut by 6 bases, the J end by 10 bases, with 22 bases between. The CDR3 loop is CASSRRTAAGGSPLHF. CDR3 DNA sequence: TGTGCCAGCAGCCGACGGACAGCGGCCGGGGGGTCACCCCTCCACTTT.

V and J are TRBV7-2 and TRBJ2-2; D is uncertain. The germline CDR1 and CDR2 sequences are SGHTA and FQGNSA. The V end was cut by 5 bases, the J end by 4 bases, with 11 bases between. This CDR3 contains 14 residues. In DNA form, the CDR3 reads TGTGCCAGCAGCCAGGCGCACCTCACCGGGGAGCTGTTTTTT. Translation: CASSQAHLTGELFF. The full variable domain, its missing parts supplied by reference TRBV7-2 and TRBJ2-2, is GAGVSQSPSNKVTEKGKDVELRCDPISGHTALYWYRQSLGQGLEFLIYFQGNSAPDKSGLPSDRFSAERTGGSVSTLTIQRTQQEDSAVYLCASSQAHLTGELFFGEGSRLTVL.